The entry that follows covers one T cell receptor beta chain sequence. This CDR3 is 15 amino acids long. Looked up from germline, CDR1 is MDHEN and CDR2 is SYDVKM. Unmatched junction bases numbered 9, after V lost 4 bases and J lost 5 bases. Assay used: immunoSEQ multiplex PCR; TCRdb lists only in-frame clones, some missing. The data hold approximately 67,000 clones, with roughly 85% observed a single time. This sample stems from a study of T cell responses to AZD1222 COVID-19 vaccine. The V call is TRBV28, the J call TRBJ2-7; TRBD2 agrees at 9 bases. This receptor was taken from an adult in good health. This specimen consisted of peripheral blood, obtained on day 0 of AZD1222 vaccination. The CDR3 here is CASSSSGVSRDEQYF. The CDR3 DNA reads as TGTGCCAGCAGTTCTAGCGGGGTCTCTAGGGACGAGCAGTACTTC.